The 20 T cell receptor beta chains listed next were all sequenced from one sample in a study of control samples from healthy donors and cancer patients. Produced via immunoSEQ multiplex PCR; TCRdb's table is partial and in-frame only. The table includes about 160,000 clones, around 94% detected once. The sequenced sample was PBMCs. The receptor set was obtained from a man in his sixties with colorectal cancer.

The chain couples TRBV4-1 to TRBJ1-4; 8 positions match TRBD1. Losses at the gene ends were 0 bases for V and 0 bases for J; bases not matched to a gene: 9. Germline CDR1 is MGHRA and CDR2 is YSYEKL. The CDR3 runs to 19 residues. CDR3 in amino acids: CASSQDWTGLVATNEKLFF. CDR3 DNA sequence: TGCGCCAGCAGCCAAGATTGGACAGGGTTAGTTGCAACTAATGAAAAACTGTTTTTT.

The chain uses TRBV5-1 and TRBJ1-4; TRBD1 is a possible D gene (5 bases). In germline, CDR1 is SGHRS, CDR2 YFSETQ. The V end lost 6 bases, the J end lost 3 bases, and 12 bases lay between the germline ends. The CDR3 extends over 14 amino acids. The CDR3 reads CASKTGRANEKLFF. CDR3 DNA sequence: TGCGCCAGCAAAACAGGAAGGGCTAATGAAAAACTGTTTTTT.

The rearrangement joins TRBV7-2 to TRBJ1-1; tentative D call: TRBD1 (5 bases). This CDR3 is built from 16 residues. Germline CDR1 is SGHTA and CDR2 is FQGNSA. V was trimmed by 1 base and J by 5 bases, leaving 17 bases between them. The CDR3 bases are TGTGCCAGCAGCTTAGAGGTGAATCGGTGGGGGACTGAAGCTTTCTTT. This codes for CASSLEVNRWGTEAFF.

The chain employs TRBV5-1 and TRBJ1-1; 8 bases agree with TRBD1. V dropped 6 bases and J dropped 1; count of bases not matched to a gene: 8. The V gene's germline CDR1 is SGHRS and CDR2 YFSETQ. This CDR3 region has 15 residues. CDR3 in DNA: TGCGCCAGCAATCAGGGGGCTCTGAGGAACACTGAAGCTTTCTTT. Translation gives CASNQGALRNTEAFF.

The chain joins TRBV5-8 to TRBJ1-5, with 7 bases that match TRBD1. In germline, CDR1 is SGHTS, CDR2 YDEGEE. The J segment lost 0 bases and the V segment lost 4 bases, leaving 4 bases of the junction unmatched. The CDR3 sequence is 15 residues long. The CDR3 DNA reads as TGTGCCAGCAGCCCGGGACAGAGTAGCAATCAGCCCCAGCATTTT. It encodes CASSPGQSSNQPQHF. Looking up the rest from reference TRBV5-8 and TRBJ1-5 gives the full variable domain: EAGVTQSPTHLIKTRGQQATLRCSPISGHTSVYWYQQALGLGLQFLLWYDEGEERNRGNFPPRFSGRQFPNYSSELNVNALELEDSALYLCASSPGQSSNQPQHFGDGTRLSIL.

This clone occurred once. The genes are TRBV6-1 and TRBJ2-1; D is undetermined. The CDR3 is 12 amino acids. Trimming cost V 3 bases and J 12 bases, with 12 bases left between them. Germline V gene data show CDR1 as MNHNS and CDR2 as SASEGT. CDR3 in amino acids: CASSEYTGVQFF. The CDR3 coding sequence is TGTGCCAGCAGTGAGTACACCGGAGTGCAGTTCTTC.

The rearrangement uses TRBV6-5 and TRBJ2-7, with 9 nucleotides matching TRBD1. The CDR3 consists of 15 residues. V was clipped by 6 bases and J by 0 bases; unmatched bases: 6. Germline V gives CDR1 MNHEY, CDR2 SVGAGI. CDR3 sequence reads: CASSLDRGSSYEQYF. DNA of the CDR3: TGTGCCAGCAGCCTGGACAGGGGAAGCTCCTACGAGCAGTACTTC.

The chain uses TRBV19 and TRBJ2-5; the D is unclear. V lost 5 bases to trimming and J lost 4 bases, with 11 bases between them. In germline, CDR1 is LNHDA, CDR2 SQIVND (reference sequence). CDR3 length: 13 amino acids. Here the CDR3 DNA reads TGTGCCAGTAGTGCCGGGCGGCGAGAGACCCAGTACTTC. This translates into CASSAGRRETQYF.

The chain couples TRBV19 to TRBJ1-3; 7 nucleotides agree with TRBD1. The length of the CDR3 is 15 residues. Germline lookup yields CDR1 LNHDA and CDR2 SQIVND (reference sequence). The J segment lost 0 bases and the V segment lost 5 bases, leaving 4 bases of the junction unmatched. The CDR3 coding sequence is TGTGCCAGTAGTGACAGGGTCTTCTCTGGAAACACCATATATTTT. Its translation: CASSDRVFSGNTIYF.

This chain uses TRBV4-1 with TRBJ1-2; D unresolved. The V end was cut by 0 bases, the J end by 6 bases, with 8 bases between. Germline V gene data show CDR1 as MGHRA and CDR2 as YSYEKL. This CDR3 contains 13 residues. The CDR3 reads CASSQEAGNGYTF. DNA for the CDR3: TGCGCCAGCAGCCAAGAGGCCGGGAATGGCTACACCTTC.

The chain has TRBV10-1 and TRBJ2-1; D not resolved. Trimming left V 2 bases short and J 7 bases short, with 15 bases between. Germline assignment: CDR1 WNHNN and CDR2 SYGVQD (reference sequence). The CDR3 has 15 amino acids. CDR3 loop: CASSETVSALNEQFF. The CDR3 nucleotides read TGCGCCAGCAGTGAGACAGTTTCCGCCTTGAATGAGCAGTTCTTC.

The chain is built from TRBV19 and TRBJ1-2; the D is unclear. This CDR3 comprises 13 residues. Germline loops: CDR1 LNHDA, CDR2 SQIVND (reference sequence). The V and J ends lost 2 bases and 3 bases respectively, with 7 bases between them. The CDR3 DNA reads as TGTGCCAGTAGTATAAGGATTGACTATGGCTACACCTTC. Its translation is CASSIRIDYGYTF.

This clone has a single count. CDR3 protein: CASNSGDSSYEQYF. Here the CDR3 DNA reads TGTGCCAGTAACAGCGGGGACTCCTCCTACGAGCAGTACTTC. The chain is built from TRBV19 and TRBJ2-7, with 7 nucleotides matching TRBD2. This CDR3 region has 14 residues. CDR1 is LNHDA and CDR2 is SQIVND in the germline V gene (reference sequence). Trimming removed 7 bases from V and 0 bases from J; junction bases left unmatched: 6.

The CDR3 sequence is CASSSRQGIYSEKLFF. The CDR3 coding sequence is TGTGCCAGCAGCTCTCGACAGGGAATTTATAGTGAAAAACTGTTTTTT. This chain links TRBV5-6 with TRBJ1-4, with TRBD1 matching over 7 bases. Trimming took 3 bases from V and 7 from J; bases not matched to a gene: 12. The germline V gene encodes CDR1 SGHDT and CDR2 YYEEEE. The CDR3 extends over 16 amino acids.

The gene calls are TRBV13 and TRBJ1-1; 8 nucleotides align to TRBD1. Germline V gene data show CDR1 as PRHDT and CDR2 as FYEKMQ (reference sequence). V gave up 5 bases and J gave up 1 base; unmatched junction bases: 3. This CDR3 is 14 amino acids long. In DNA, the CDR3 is TGTGCCAGCAGCCCCGGGACAGGGAACACTGAAGCTTTCTTT. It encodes CASSPGTGNTEAFF.

The CDR3 is CASSSSLNTEAFF. Written as DNA, the CDR3 is TGTGCCAGCAGTAGCAGCTTGAACACTGAAGCTTTCTTT. The chain couples TRBV9 to TRBJ1-1; D unresolved. The CDR3 extends over 13 amino acids. The germline CDR1 and CDR2 sequences are SGDLS and YYNGEE. The V and J ends lost 5 bases and 0 bases respectively, with 8 bases between them.

The CDR3 loop reads CASSLEGGQETQYF. For the CDR3, the DNA is TGTGCCAGCAGCTTAGAGGGGGGACAAGAGACCCAGTACTTC. The chain links TRBV7-2 to TRBJ2-5, with D perhaps TRBD1 or TRBD2 (6 bases each). Germline V lookup: CDR1 SGHTA, CDR2 FQGNSA. The CDR3 has 14 amino acids. Trimming took 1 base from V and 2 from J, leaving 8 bases between them. The whole variable domain, remainder taken from reference TRBV7-2 and TRBJ2-5, is GAGVSQSPSNKVTEKGKDVELRCDPISGHTALYWYRQSLGQGLEFLIYFQGNSAPDKSGLPSDRFSAERTGGSVSTLTIQRTQQEDSAVYLCASSLEGGQETQYFGPGTRLLVL.

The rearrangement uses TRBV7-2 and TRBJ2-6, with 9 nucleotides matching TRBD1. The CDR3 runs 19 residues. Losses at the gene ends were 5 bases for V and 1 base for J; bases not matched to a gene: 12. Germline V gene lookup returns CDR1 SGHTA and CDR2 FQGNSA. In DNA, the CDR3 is TGTGCCAGCAGCGCAAAGGGACAGGGTATGGGATCTGGGGCCAACGTCCTGACTTTC. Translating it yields CASSAKGQGMGSGANVLTF.

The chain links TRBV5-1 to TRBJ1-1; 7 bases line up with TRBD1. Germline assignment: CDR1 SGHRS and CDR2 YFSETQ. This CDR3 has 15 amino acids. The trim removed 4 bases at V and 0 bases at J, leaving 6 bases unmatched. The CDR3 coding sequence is TGCGCCAGCAGCATTTCCGGGACAGTGAACACTGAAGCTTTCTTT. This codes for CASSISGTVNTEAFF.

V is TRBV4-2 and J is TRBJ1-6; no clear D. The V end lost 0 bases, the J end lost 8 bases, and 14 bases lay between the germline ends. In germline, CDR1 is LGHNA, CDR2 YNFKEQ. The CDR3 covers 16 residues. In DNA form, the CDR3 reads TGTGCCAGCAGCCAAGACAGAGCGACCACTGATTCACCCCTCCACTTT. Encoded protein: CASSQDRATTDSPLHF.